This T cell receptor beta chain was obtained from a study of neoadjuvant anti-PD-1 for oral cavity cancer. Background on the study: Patients mostly received three to four biweekly nivolumab doses at 3 mg/kg before surgery.

Most PBMC samples had 400 to 550 ng input DNA in six replicates. Clones were sequenced by immunoSEQ multiplex PCR, and TCRdb holds only the in-frame ones, with some missing. The data contain some 16,000 clones, around two thirds of them singletons. The CDR3 extends over 17 amino acids. Looked up from germline, CDR1 is SEHNR and CDR2 is FQNEAQ (reference sequence). V was pared by 6 bases and J by 1 base, with 13 bases of the junction left unmatched. This receptor was taken from a person aged 35-80 years with oral cavity squamous cell carcinoma. This sample comprised PBMCs, obtained before nivolumab (anti-PD-1) treatment. The chain joins TRBV7-9 to TRBJ1-1; 8 bases are a match to TRBD1. CDR3 in amino acids: CASRTMGTDRANTEAFF. The CDR3 DNA reads as TGTGCCAGCAGAACTATGGGCACGGACAGGGCGAACACTGAAGCTTTCTTT.